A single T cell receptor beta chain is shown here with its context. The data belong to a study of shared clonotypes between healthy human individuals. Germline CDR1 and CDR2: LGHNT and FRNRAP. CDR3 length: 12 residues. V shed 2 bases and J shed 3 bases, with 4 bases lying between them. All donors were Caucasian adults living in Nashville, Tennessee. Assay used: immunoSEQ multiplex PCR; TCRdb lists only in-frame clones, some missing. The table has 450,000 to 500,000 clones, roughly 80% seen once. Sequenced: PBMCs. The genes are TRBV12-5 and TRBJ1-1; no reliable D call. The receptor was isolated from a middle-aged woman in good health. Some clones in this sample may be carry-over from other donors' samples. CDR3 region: CASGLSDTEAFF. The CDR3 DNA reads TGTGCTAGTGGTTTGTCCGACACTGAAGCTTTCTTT.